This T cell receptor (beta chain) is drawn from a study of neurological immune-mediated disorders. This clonotype was counted many times. The authors made cDNA by 5'RACE with 10-nucleotide random UMIs. TCRdb itself ran the 5' RACE reads through MiXCR, one entry per CDR3 protein. The profile covers some 25,000 distinct CDR3 sequences, with over 6.5% appearing a single time and approximately 4.8% taken by the ten largest. Healthy control participants comprised blood bank volunteers in Maryland, USA. Preparation of the unsorted libraries drew on 2 million PBMCs stored at -80 C. V was trimmed by 3 bases and J by 8 bases, leaving 10 bases between them. There are 12 residues in the CDR3. Germline loops: CDR1 LGHNA, CDR2 YSLEER.

This clonotype was obtained from a woman in her 40s in good health. The sample taken for sequencing was PBMCs. The V call is TRBV4-3, the J call TRBJ1-2, with D perhaps matching TRBD1 (6 bases). The CDR3 spells CASSHEGEGYTF. The DNA of the CDR3 is TGCGCCAGCAGCCATGAGGGGGAGGGCTACACCTTC.